This TCR beta chain was recovered during a study of shared clonotypes between healthy human individuals. Study findings and constraints: Shared clonotypes: 4.5% to 5% naive CD4, under 4% naive CD8, over 2% memory CD4, about 0.41% memory CD8. A small donor pool kept down the genetic and exposure-history diversity that was represented.

The CDR3 loop spans 14 amino acids. Germline V lookup: CDR1 SGHTA, CDR2 FQGNSA. Germline trimming cut 1 base from V and 5 bases from J; bases unmatched to any gene: 2. In the original analysis: From ImmunoSEQ came sequences covering only the junction and carrying no quality scores, so filtering differed. Assay: immunoSEQ multiplex PCR; the TCRdb copy retains only in-frame clones and omits some. D and trimming were read from the DNA, whereas the V and J calls and clone size are those reported in that table. Among about 600,000 clones listed, 95% to 98% were seen once. Concerning this clone: Its antigen is still unknown.

The clonotype comes from a young woman in good health. Sequenced: naive CD4+ T cells sorted from blood. This sample's subset: CD45RA+ positively selected. This chain uses TRBV7-2 with TRBJ1-2; 9 bases align to TRBD1. The chain's CDR3 is CASSLDRGRYGYTF. CDR3 DNA: TGTGCCAGCAGCTTAGACAGGGGGCGGTATGGCTACACCTTC.